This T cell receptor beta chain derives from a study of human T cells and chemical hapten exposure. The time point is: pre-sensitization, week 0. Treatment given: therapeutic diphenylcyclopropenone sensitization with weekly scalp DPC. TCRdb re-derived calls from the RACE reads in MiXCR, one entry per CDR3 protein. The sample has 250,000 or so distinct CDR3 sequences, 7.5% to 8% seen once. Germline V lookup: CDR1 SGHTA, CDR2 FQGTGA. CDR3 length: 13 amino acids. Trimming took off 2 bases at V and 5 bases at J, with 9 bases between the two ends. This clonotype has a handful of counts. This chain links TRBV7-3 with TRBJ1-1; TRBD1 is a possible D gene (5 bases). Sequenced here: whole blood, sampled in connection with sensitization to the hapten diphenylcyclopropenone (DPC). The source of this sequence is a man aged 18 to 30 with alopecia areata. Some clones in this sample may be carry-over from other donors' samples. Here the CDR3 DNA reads TGTGCCAGCAGCTTACAATGGGGGACTGAAGCTTTCTTT. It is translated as CASSLQWGTEAFF. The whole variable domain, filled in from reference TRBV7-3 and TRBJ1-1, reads GAGVSQTPSNKVTEKGKYVELRCDPISGHTALYWYRQSLGQGPEFLIYFQGTGAADDSGLPNDRFFAVRPEGSVSTLKIQRTERGDSAVYLCASSLQWGTEAFFGQGTRLTVV.